The 25 T cell receptor delta chains below come from one sample, sequenced in a study of gamma-delta T cells after stem cell transplantation (dated by TCRdb to about 2016). The protocol used for the library was RT-PCR. Sequencing relied on an Illumina MiSeq. TCRdb reprocessed the public reads with the caller CATT; rows with the same DNA were merged afterwards. The sample table shows around 16,000 delta-chain clones, and just under 9.5% are seen once. 62% of the sample is taken by the ten largest. Sequenced input: gamma-delta T cells. The receptors originated from a human donor. It is not recorded whose cells these are; they may come from a transplant donor.

This clone was observed at least ten times. A read error may be the cause here, since a much bigger clone is one base away. This rearrangement joins TRDV2 to TRDJ1, with TRDD3 identical over 11 bases. This CDR3 has 20 amino acids. V lost 0 bases, J lost 0 bases, and 14 bases stayed unmatched. Looked up from germline, CDR1 is GEAIGNYY and CDR2 is EKD. CDR3 in DNA: TGTGCCTGTGACACCGGAAGCTGGATGGGGGATACGAAGTACACCGATAAACTCATCTTT. Its translation: CACDTGSWMGDTKYTDKLIF.

This clone has only a few counts. TCRdb's listed protein matches a much larger clone and diverges from this DNA's translation at residue 5, likely through a read error; the protein shown comes from the DNA. The CDR3 nucleotides are TGTGCCTGTGACACTCTGGGGGATACCCTAACGTACACCGATAAACTCATCTTT. Its protein is CACDTLGDTLTYTDKLIF. The chain carries TRDV2 and TRDJ1; 11 nucleotides line up with TRDD3. Germline CDR1 GEAIGNYY, CDR2 EKD. V was pared by 1 base and J by 0 bases, with 9 bases of the junction left unmatched. The CDR3 has 18 residues.

Only a few counts were recorded for this clone. Within the sample, other DNA sequences also encode this same CDR3. The chain joins TRDV2 to TRDJ1; tentative D call: TRDD3 (6 bases). Per germline, CDR1 GEAIGNYY and CDR2 EKD. CDR3 length equals 15 residues. With 3 bases removed from V and 2 bases from J, the gap between germline ends came to 15 bases. Here the CDR3 reads CACDRTGGRTDKLIF. CDR3 nucleotide sequence: TGTGCCTGTGACCGTACGGGGGGACGGACCGATAAACTCATCTTT.

This clone was seen only once. The J gene is TRDJ1, the V gene TRDV2; TRDD3 is a possible D gene (6 bases). The CDR3 consists of 18 residues. The V end was cut by 8 bases, the J end by 2 bases, with 29 bases between. Germline values: CDR1 GEAIGNYY, CDR2 EKD. CDR3 loop: CAYNTGGTVESGTDKLIF. CDR3 DNA: TGTGCCTATAACACCGGGGGAACTGTGGAATCCGGAACCGATAAACTCATCTTT.

This clone was seen a few times. The protein TCRdb lists belongs to a much larger clone and differs from this DNA's translation at residue 8, which points to a read error; the protein shown is made from the DNA. The V gene is TRDV2, the J gene TRDJ1, with a possible D match to TRDD3 (5 bases). The CDR3 loop spans 21 amino acids. Per germline, CDR1 GEAIGNYY and CDR2 EKD. V was shortened by 0 bases and J by 1 base, with 29 bases between the two germline ends. CDR3 loop: CACDTVEFHLLTGGLTDKLIF. In DNA, the CDR3 is TGTGCCTGTGACACCGTTGAGTTCCACCTGCTTACTGGTGGACTCACCGATAAACTCATCTTT.

To note about this clone: This DNA's translation differs at residue 7 from TCRdb's protein, which comes from a much larger clone; a read error is likely, and the protein shown is translated from the DNA. This chain connects TRDV2 to TRDJ1; 9 bases align to TRDD3. There are 17 residues in the CDR3. J was trimmed by 6 bases and V by 1 base; bases with no gene match: 14. Germline CDR1 reads GEAIGNYY; CDR2 reads EKD. The CDR3 coding sequence is TGTGCCTGTGACACTTTGGATGGACTGGGGGACCAGTATAAACTCATCTTT. Translated, it gives CACDTLDGLGDQYKLIF.

This clone was seen ten or more times. A far bigger clonotype differs at one base, so this is likely a read error. This same CDR3 is encoded by further DNA sequences in the sample. The rearrangement links TRDV2 to TRDJ1; 9 bases align to TRDD3. J was trimmed by 2 bases and V by 0 bases; bases with no gene match: 3. Germline V gene lookup returns CDR1 GEAIGNYY and CDR2 EKD. The CDR3 is 15 residues long. CDR3 nucleotide sequence: TGTGCCTGTGACACCGTCCTGGGGGATACCGATAAACTCATCTTT. It encodes CACDTVLGDTDKLIF.

This clone occurred many times. TCRdb's protein, taken from a much larger clone, differs from this DNA's translation at residue 5, likely owing to a read error; the protein displayed comes from the DNA. Distinct nucleotide sequences in the sample also encode this CDR3. The chain recombines TRDV2 with TRDJ1; 10 bases fit TRDD3. The CDR3 runs 16 residues. CDR1 and CDR2 from the germline V gene are GEAIGNYY and EKD. The junction had 6 bases not matched to a gene; V was cut back by 3 bases and J by 0 bases. The CDR3 DNA follows: TGTGCCTGTGACGTTCTGGGGGATAGGAACACCGATAAACTCATCTTT. This sequence encodes CACDVLGDRNTDKLIF.

This chain joins TRDV2 and TRDJ1, with TRDD3 matching over 7 bases. CDR3 length: 18 amino acids. The J segment lost 8 bases and the V segment lost 3 bases, leaving 23 bases of the junction unmatched. Germline CDR1 and CDR2: GEAIGNYY and EKD. The CDR3 DNA reads as TGTGCCTGTGACCTCGTCTGGGGGCGACTCAACTATTCAGAAAAACTCATCTTT. This translates into CACDLVWGRLNYSEKLIF.

Worth noting for this clone: The amino acid sequence in TCRdb belongs to a much larger clone and departs from this DNA's translation at residue 14, likely a sequencing read error; the sequence shown is translated from the DNA. This CDR3 is also generated by other DNA sequences in the sample. The chain is built from TRDV1 and TRDJ1; a possible D gene is TRDD2 (5 bases). Germline loops: CDR1 TSWWSYY, CDR2 QGS. CDR3 length: 17 residues. The CDR3 DNA reads as TGTGCTCTTGGGAAACGAATCACATTTCGGGCTTCCGATAATCTCATCTTT. Protein sequence: CALGKRITFRASDNLIF.

This clone has just a few counts. TCRdb's entry gives the protein of a much larger clone, which mismatches this DNA's translation at residues 3 and 6, likely from a read error; the protein reported here is translated from the DNA. This chain uses TRDV2 with TRDJ1, with TRDD3 as a possible D gene (6 bases). CDR1 is GEAIGNYY, CDR2 EKD, per germline. This CDR3 is built from 15 residues. DNA for the CDR3: TGTGCCTCTGACACCGCACGGGGGGAGACCGATAAACTCATCTTT. Its translation: CASDTARGETDKLIF.

The J gene is TRDJ1, the V gene TRDV2; D gene uncertain. Germline V gene sequence: CDR1 GEAIGNYY, CDR2 EKD. This CDR3 spans 18 amino acids. V lost 4 bases and J lost 8, with 31 bases in between. The CDR3 bases are TGTGCCTGTGATTCTGCCTCCTTGCCAGTGTGTAGCGTCCCCAAACTCATCTTT. Its translation: CACDSASLPVCSVPKLIF.

Regarding this clone: The protein given by TCRdb reflects a much larger clone and differs at residue 6 from this DNA's translation, likely from a read error; the protein shown is the DNA's translation. The chain combines TRDV1 with TRDJ1; D is perhaps TRDD3 (6 bases). Germline CDR1 and CDR2: TSWWSYY and QGS. Trimming took off 4 bases at V and 8 bases at J, with 32 bases between the two ends. The CDR3 is 19 residues long. This chain's CDR3 is CALGVLQYFLWGDTRKLIF. CDR3 DNA sequence: TGTGCTCTTGGGGTCCTTCAATATTTCCTGTGGGGGGACACGAGAAAACTCATCTTT.

The table lists this clone with a few counts. The protein TCRdb gives is from a much larger clone and does not agree with this DNA's translation at residue 6, likely a read error; the protein shown here comes from the DNA. The chain combines TRDV2 with TRDJ1; 10 bases are shared with TRDD3. This CDR3 is built from 20 residues. J lost 4 bases, V lost 0 bases, and 19 bases had no gene match. Germline CDR1 reads GEAIGNYY; CDR2 reads EKD. DNA for the CDR3: TGTGCCTGTGACACCGCTTACCAACTCGTGGGGGATACAACGGGCGATAAACTCATCTTT. It specifies CACDTAYQLVGDTTGDKLIF.

As to this clone: Only one base separates this from a far larger clonotype, so it likely reflects a read error. The sample carries other DNA sequences with the same CDR3. V gene TRDV2 combines with J gene TRDJ1, with D maybe TRDD3 (6 bases). This CDR3 is built from 21 residues. CDR1 is GEAIGNYY and CDR2 is EKD in the germline V gene. V was pared by 1 base and J by 0 bases, with 29 bases between. The CDR3 loop reads CACDTIRSSRRTGLYTDKLIF. DNA for the CDR3: TGTGCCTGTGACACTATACGCTCTTCCCGTCGTACTGGGCTATACACCGATAAACTCATCTTT.

Only a few counts were recorded for this clone. TCRdb has a much larger clone's protein, which differs at residue 16 from the translation of this DNA, likely because of a read error; what is shown is the protein translated from the DNA. The V gene is TRDV1, the J gene TRDJ1, with 7 bases matching TRDD3. J lost 8 bases, V lost 0 bases, and 24 bases had no gene match. This CDR3 is 20 amino acids long. Germline lookup yields CDR1 TSWWSYY and CDR2 QGS. CDR3 loop: CALGELPFPTPTPWGGKLIF. DNA for the CDR3: TGTGCTCTTGGGGAACTTCCCTTTCCGACCCCGACACCCTGGGGGGGCAAACTCATCTTT.

In this sample, this clone turned up many times. The protein TCRdb lists belongs to a much larger clone and differs from this DNA's translation at residue 12, which points to a read error; the protein shown is made from the DNA. At the DNA level, this CDR3 is encoded by other sequences in the same sample as well. The V call is TRDV2, the J call TRDJ1; 8 bases are shared with TRDD3. The CDR3 runs to 16 residues. The germline CDR1 and CDR2 sequences are GEAIGNYY and EKD. CDR3 residues: CACDLLGASYTYKLIF. CDR3 nucleotide sequence: TGTGCCTGTGACTTACTGGGGGCCTCGTACACCTATAAACTCATCTTT.

Turning to this clone: TCRdb shows a much larger clone's protein in place of this DNA's translation, and the two differ at residue 8, likely through a read error; the protein shown is translated from the DNA. V is TRDV2 and J is TRDJ2; D is possibly TRDD3 (6 bases). CDR3 size: 16 residues. Trimming cost V 0 bases and J 11 bases, with 21 bases left between them. Germline CDR1 is GEAIGNYY and CDR2 is EKD. CDR3 in DNA: TGTGCCTGTGACACCGTGGGGGTCCCCCTGACATCCCAACTCTTCTTT. Its protein is CACDTVGVPLTSQLFF.

About this clone: This likely traces to a read error, being one base from a far larger clone. The sample carries other DNA sequences with the same CDR3. The V and J genes are TRDV1 and TRDJ1, with 8 nucleotides matching TRDD3. Germline-derived CDR1 and CDR2 are TSWWSYY and QGS. The CDR3 is made up of 22 amino acids. The CDR3 loop reads CALGEGVPIRGIREKNTDKLIF. CDR3 sequence (DNA): TGTGCTCTTGGGGAGGGGGTTCCTATTCGAGGGATACGCGAGAAAAACACCGACAAACTCATCTTT.

This clone was recorded at least ten times. V and J are TRDV2 and TRDJ1; D is undetermined. The CDR3 loop spans 17 amino acids. The germline V and J ends were trimmed by 1 base and 0 bases, with 17 bases remaining between them. CDR1 is GEAIGNYY, CDR2 EKD, per germline. The CDR3 protein is CACDTLADTDYTDKLIF. The CDR3 DNA follows: TGTGCCTGTGACACGTTGGCTGACACGGATTACACCGATAAACTCATCTTT.

This sequence joins TRDV2 and TRDJ1, with D perhaps TRDD1, TRDD2 or TRDD3 (5 bases each). Germline CDR1 GEAIGNYY, CDR2 EKD. The CDR3 covers 22 residues. V lost 6 bases, J lost 4 bases, and 41 bases lay in between. Written as DNA, the CDR3 is TGTGCCTGTCACAGCGGACATAGTCCTATGTCTCCTGGGCTCACTACGCGCGATAAACTCATCTTT. Protein sequence: CACHSGHSPMSPGLTTRDKLIF.

This clone was seen a few times. The chain is built from TRDV3 and TRDJ1; 9 nucleotides agree with TRDD3. Germline-derived CDR1 and CDR2 are TVYSNPD and GDNSRS (reference sequence). V was pared by 4 bases and J by 1 base, with 28 bases of the junction left unmatched. CDR3 length: 21 residues. The DNA of the CDR3 is TGTGCCTCTAACAACTACGACTGGGGGAGAAAGGGGGGTTGGGGCACCGATAAACTCATCTTT. This codes for CASNNYDWGRKGGWGTDKLIF. The full variable domain, its missing parts supplied by reference TRDV3 and TRDJ1, is CDKVTQSSPDQTVASGSEVVLLCTYDTVYSNPDLFWYRIRPDYSFQFVFYGDNSRSEGADFTQGRFSVKHILTQKAFHLVISPVRTEDSATYYCASNNYDWGRKGGWGTDKLIFGKGTRVTVEP.

With respect to this clone: TCRdb's entry gives the protein of a much larger clone, which mismatches this DNA's translation at residue 3, likely from a read error; the protein reported here is translated from the DNA. The J gene is TRDJ3, the V gene TRDV2, with D possibly TRDD3 on 6 matching bases. CDR1 is GEAIGNYY, CDR2 EKD, per germline. The CDR3 consists of 17 residues. The CDR3 here is CAYDTTGISWDTRQMFF. In DNA form, the CDR3 reads TGTGCCTATGACACTACTGGGATTTCCTGGGACACCCGACAGATGTTTTTC.

This clone has only a few counts. TCRdb attributes to this sequence the protein of a much larger clone, which differs from the DNA translation at residue 7; a read error is likely, and the protein displayed is translated from the DNA. V and J are TRDV2 and TRDJ1; TRDD3 might be the D (5 bases). Germline lookup yields CDR1 GEAIGNYY and CDR2 EKD. The CDR3 sequence is 15 residues long. The V and J ends lost 3 bases and 0 bases respectively, with 13 bases between them. The CDR3 loop reads CACDSVAGDTDKLIF. The DNA of the CDR3 is TGTGCCTGTGACTCCGTGGCGGGGGACACCGATAAACTCATCTTT.

A remark on this clone: TCRdb's protein, taken from a much larger clone, differs from this DNA's translation at residue 8, likely owing to a read error; the protein displayed comes from the DNA. The chain uses TRDV2 and TRDJ1; 8 positions match TRDD3. Germline CDR1 is GEAIGNYY and CDR2 is EKD. The CDR3 loop spans 17 amino acids. The V segment lost 3 bases and the J segment 0 bases; nucleotides outside the gene matches: 11. CDR3 nucleotides: TGTGCCTGTGACTTACTGGGGGCGGAGACCTACACCGATAAACTCATCTTT. This codes for CACDLLGAETYTDKLIF.